The 11 T cell receptor beta chains below were found in one sample sequenced in a study. TCRdb reanalysed the RT-PCR reads using MiXCR and keeps one entry per CDR3 protein. The table has more than 600,000 distinct CDR3 sequences, 11% to 15% seen once. The material sequenced was memory CD4+ T cells from blood. Source of these receptors: a female donor in good health, serving as a healthy control.

In its sample, this clonotype was seen a few times. A single base separates this from a much larger clone, so it may be a read error. This chain joins TRBV5-6 and TRBJ1-6, with D possibly TRBD1 on 6 matching bases. This CDR3 comprises 14 residues. The germline V gene encodes CDR1 SGHDT and CDR2 YYEEEE. The V and J ends lost 4 bases and 3 bases respectively, with 8 bases between them. Here the CDR3 DNA reads TGTGCCAGCAGCCAGGACAGCTATAATTCACCCCTCCACTTT. Protein product: CASSQDSYNSPLHF.

The chain recombines TRBV15 with TRBJ2-1, with 11 positions matching TRBD2. The V gene's germline CDR1 is LNHNV and CDR2 YYDKDF (reference sequence). This CDR3 contains 17 residues. V trimming: 3 bases; J trimming: 0 bases; junction bases outside the gene matches: 4. In nucleotides, the CDR3 is TGTGCCACCAGCAGCCCTAGCGGGAGGACCTCCTACAATGAGCAGTTCTTC. Its translation is CATSSPSGRTSYNEQFF.

This clonotype was detected only a few times. The rearrangement uses TRBV20-1 and TRBJ1-6; D is possibly TRBD1 (5 bases). The CDR3 runs to 14 residues. Trimming removed 3 bases from V and 1 base from J, with 7 bases in between. Germline V lookup: CDR1 DFQATT, CDR2 SNEGSKA (reference sequence). The CDR3 sequence: CSASGGSYNSPLHF. The CDR3 DNA reads TGCAGTGCTAGCGGGGGGTCCTATAATTCACCCCTCCACTTT.

This clonotype occurred many times. This chain links TRBV18 with TRBJ2-5; no firm D call. CDR3 length: 14 amino acids. The germline V gene encodes CDR1 KGHSH and CDR2 LQKENI. V lost 4 bases, J lost 3 bases, and 12 bases lay in between. The CDR3 here is CASSRRVLEETQYF. The CDR3 region has the DNA TGTGCCAGCTCACGACGGGTTTTGGAAGAGACCCAGTACTTC.

The chain is built from TRBV5-8 and TRBJ1-1, with no clear D. The CDR3 is made up of 13 amino acids. The V end was cut by 0 bases, the J end by 8 bases, with 11 bases between. The germline V gene has CDR1 SGHTS and CDR2 YDEGEE. Written as DNA, the CDR3 is TGTGCCAGCAGCTTGGGCCCCCAGCTGGAAGCTTTCTTT. Translation gives CASSLGPQLEAFF.

The sample holds many counts of this clonotype. The chain's CDR3 is CASSLYGPSYEQYF. CDR3 sequence (DNA): TGTGCCAGCAGCCTTTACGGCCCTTCCTACGAGCAGTACTTC. The V and J genes are TRBV7-2 and TRBJ2-7; D is undetermined. V was trimmed by 5 bases and J by 1 base, leaving 12 bases between them. Germline-derived CDR1 and CDR2 are SGHTA and FQGNSA. This CDR3 has 14 amino acids.

This chain uses TRBV7-9 with TRBJ2-4; the D gene could be TRBD1 or TRBD2 (6 bases each). Trimming left V 2 bases short and J 16 bases short, with 15 bases between. CDR3 length equals 12 residues. Germline lookup yields CDR1 SEHNR and CDR2 FQNEAQ (reference sequence). Here the CDR3 DNA reads TGTGCCAGCAGCTTAAATGAGGGGGGAAACTACTTC. This sequence encodes CASSLNEGGNYF.

This clonotype came up many times. This chain uses TRBV9 with TRBJ2-3, with TRBD2 identical over 10 bases. V shed 3 bases and J 1 base; nucleotides not matched to a gene: 5. Germline V gene lookup returns CDR1 SGDLS and CDR2 YYNGEE. This CDR3 comprises 16 residues. This chain's CDR3 is CASSALGTSGTDTQYF. The CDR3 DNA follows: TGTGCCAGCAGCGCCCTAGGGACTAGCGGCACAGATACGCAGTATTTT.

The genes are TRBV19 and TRBJ1-1; weak D call: TRBD1 (6 bases). The CDR3 loop spans 15 amino acids. CDR1 LNHDA and CDR2 SQIVND come from the germline V gene (reference sequence). Trimming stripped 3 bases from V and 1 base from J, with 12 bases between. The CDR3 DNA sequence: TGTGCCAGTAGTATGAGCGCCAGGGGGAACACTGAAGCTTTCTTT. Translation: CASSMSARGNTEAFF.

This chain links TRBV18 with TRBJ2-4; weak D call: TRBD2 (5 bases). The CDR3 totals 14 residues. Germline V gives CDR1 KGHSH, CDR2 LQKENI. Trimming removed 6 bases at V and 7 bases at J, with 16 bases between. The CDR3 nucleotides are TGTGCCAGCTCGCCGAGGACTGAAAGTAACATTCAGTACTTC. This gives the protein CASSPRTESNIQYF.

The rearrangement joins TRBV7-2 to TRBJ2-5; a weak D match, TRBD2 (6 bases). CDR3 length: 13 residues. Germline V CDR1 and CDR2: SGHTA, FQGNSA. The V and J ends lost 0 bases and 10 bases respectively, with 12 bases between them. The CDR3 DNA follows: TGTGCCAGCAGCTTAGCTGACCGGAGGGACCAGTACTTC. This codes for CASSLADRRDQYF.